This TCR beta chain was documented in a study of T cells after posttransplantation cyclophosphamide. Study-wide results and limits: TRB clonality was highly associated with recipient CMV seropositivity and reactivation. TRB overlap between skin or GI tissue T cells and blood was limited.

Some clones are missing from TCRdb's copy, which holds only in-frame ones; the method was immunoSEQ multiplex PCR. Sampling found 20,000 to 25,000 clones, none seen once. Germline loops: CDR1 SGHDT, CDR2 YYEEEE. This CDR3 has 13 amino acids. The ends were cut back, 2 bases at V and 6 bases at J, with 8 bases in the middle. In this sample, this clone turned up many times. What it binds is not known. Cyclophosphamide on days +3 and +4 followed busulfan-fludarabine conditioning and a marrow graft. Sequenced material: PBMCs, taken after allogeneic stem cell transplant with posttransplant cyclophosphamide. V is TRBV5-6 and J is TRBJ2-2; D may be TRBD2 (6 bases). The TCR was taken from a young adult male patient who received an allogeneic stem cell transplant from a related donor, was CMV-positive, and had no GVHD. Some T cells may possibly be graft donor cells. CDR3 amino acids: CASSLGLPGELFF. In DNA, the CDR3 is TGTGCCAGCAGCTTAGGACTACCCGGGGAGCTGTTTTTT. Variable domain in full (rest from reference TRBV5-6 and TRBJ2-2): DAGVTQSPTHLIKTRGQQVTLRCSPKSGHDTVSWYQQALGQGPQFIFQYYEEEERQRGNFPDRFSGHQFPNYSSELNVNALLLGDSALYLCASSLGLPGELFFGEGSRLTVL.